These T cell receptor beta chains were read from a single sample in a study of shared clonotypes between healthy human individuals. Sequencing was performed with immunoSEQ multiplex PCR; in TCRdb, only in-frame clones are kept and a portion is missing. The sample has some 2 million clones, over 85% seen once; the top ten hold more than 0.95%. Sequencing input: naive CD8+ T cells sorted from blood. All receptors derive from a man aged 18 to 29 in good health. The CDR3 runs from the conserved cysteine through the conserved F or W. A D gene is named only where the DNA matches it firmly. Rows may omit the clone size; those that give it use once, few, many or a size class.

v_gene: TRBV10-3; abundance: once; j_gene: TRBJ2-1; d_gene: TRBD1; CDR3aa: CAISEADRIYNEQFF; CDR3nt: TGTGCCATCAGTGAAGCGGACAGGATATACAATGAGCAGTTCTTC
v_gene: TRBV7-9; abundance: -; j_gene: TRBJ2-7; d_gene: -; CDR3aa: CASSLEDPYEQYF; CDR3nt: TGTGCCAGCAGCTTAGAGGATCCCTACGAGCAGTACTTC
v_gene: TRBV4-1; abundance: -; j_gene: TRBJ1-2; d_gene: -; CDR3aa: CASSESGYGYTF; CDR3nt: TGCGCCAGCAGCGAAAGTGGGTATGGCTACACCTTC
v_gene: TRBV4-1; abundance: -; j_gene: TRBJ2-2; d_gene: -; CDR3aa: CASSQDNRATGELFF; CDR3nt: TGCGCCAGCAGCCAAGATAACAGGGCCACCGGGGAGCTGTTTTTT
v_gene: TRBV4-2; abundance: -; j_gene: TRBJ2-7; d_gene: TRBD1; CDR3aa: CASSQTGTGNYEQYF; CDR3nt: TGTGCCAGCAGCCAAACCGGGACAGGGAACTACGAGCAGTACTTC
v_gene: TRBV28; abundance: -; j_gene: TRBJ2-1; d_gene: -; CDR3aa: CASSIFGTGNSYNEQFF; CDR3nt: TGTGCCAGCAGTATTTTTGGGACGGGGAACTCCTACAATGAGCAGTTCTTC
v_gene: TRBV14; abundance: -; j_gene: TRBJ1-6; d_gene: -; CDR3aa: CASSQGGSPLHF; CDR3nt: TGTGCCAGCAGCCAAGGGGGTTCACCCCTCCACTTT
v_gene: TRBV10-2; abundance: -; j_gene: TRBJ1-6; d_gene: -; CDR3aa: CASSKPGRSDNSPLHF; CDR3nt: TGCGCCAGCAGTAAACCCGGCCGAAGCGATAATTCACCCCTCCACTTT
v_gene: TRBV30; abundance: few; j_gene: TRBJ1-5; d_gene: TRBD1; CDR3aa: CAWVPTGSNQPQHF; CDR3nt: TGTGCCTGGGTTCCGACAGGGTCCAATCAGCCCCAGCATTTT
v_gene: TRBV7-8; abundance: -; j_gene: TRBJ2-7; d_gene: -; CDR3aa: CASSLEPLSYEQYF; CDR3nt: TGTGCCAGCAGCTTAGAACCGCTCAGCTACGAGCAGTACTTC
v_gene: TRBV13; abundance: few; j_gene: TRBJ2-1; d_gene: -; CDR3aa: CASSLGDLYRNEQFF; CDR3nt: TGTGCCAGCAGCTTAGGGGACCTATACCGCAATGAGCAGTTCTTC
v_gene: TRBV25-1; abundance: -; j_gene: TRBJ1-6; d_gene: -; CDR3aa: CASSEYLSPLHF; CDR3nt: TGTGCCAGCAGTGAATATTTATCGCCCCTCCACTTT
v_gene: TRBV4-2; abundance: -; j_gene: TRBJ1-5; d_gene: TRBD1; CDR3aa: CASSQDKAGQGNQPQHF; CDR3nt: TGTGCCAGCAGCCAAGATAAGGCGGGACAGGGTAATCAGCCCCAGCATTTT
v_gene: TRBV2; abundance: -; j_gene: TRBJ1-6; d_gene: TRBD1; CDR3aa: CASSDAGQVENSPLHF; CDR3nt: TGTGCCAGCAGTGATGCGGGACAGGTAGAGAATTCACCCCTCCACTTT
v_gene: TRBV6-5; abundance: -; j_gene: TRBJ2-1; d_gene: TRBD2; CDR3aa: CASSPSGRAFNEQFF; CDR3nt: TGTGCCAGCAGCCCTAGCGGGAGGGCCTTCAATGAGCAGTTCTTC
v_gene: TRBV6-5; abundance: -; j_gene: TRBJ1-6; d_gene: TRBD1; CDR3aa: CASSLDRGYSPLHF; CDR3nt: TGTGCCAGCAGTTTGGACAGGGGATATTCACCCCTCCACTTT
v_gene: TRBV7-6; abundance: -; j_gene: TRBJ2-7; d_gene: -; CDR3aa: CASSPTGDYEQYF; CDR3nt: TGTGCCAGCAGCCCGACGGGTGACTACGAGCAGTACTTC
v_gene: TRBV6-1; abundance: -; j_gene: TRBJ2-7; d_gene: -; CDR3aa: CASSEVTVLPYEQYF; CDR3nt: TGTGCCAGCAGTGAAGTGACAGTCCTCCCCTACGAGCAGTACTTC
v_gene: TRBV7-9; abundance: once; j_gene: TRBJ2-4; d_gene: -; CDR3aa: CASSFPLGGGIQYF; CDR3nt: TGTGCCAGCAGCTTCCCTCTGGGCGGCGGCATTCAGTACTTC
v_gene: TRBV6-1; abundance: -; j_gene: TRBJ2-2; d_gene: -; CDR3aa: CASSENGVGTGELFF; CDR3nt: TGTGCCAGCAGTGAAAATGGGGTCGGCACCGGGGAGCTGTTTTTT
v_gene: TRBV5-4; abundance: -; j_gene: TRBJ2-2; d_gene: -; CDR3aa: CASSLAYGAGELFF; CDR3nt: TGTGCCAGCAGCTTGGCCTATGGGGCCGGGGAGCTGTTTTTT
v_gene: TRBV21-1; abundance: once; j_gene: TRBJ1-2; d_gene: -; CDR3aa: CASSKWVQGPHNYGYTF; CDR3nt: TGTGCCAGCAGCAAATGGGTACAGGGGCCGCATAACTATGGCTACACCTTC
v_gene: TRBV27; abundance: -; j_gene: TRBJ2-7; d_gene: -; CDR3aa: CASSPIDRSAYEQYF; CDR3nt: TGTGCCAGCAGTCCGATAGACAGGTCGGCCTACGAGCAGTACTTC
v_gene: TRBV9; abundance: -; j_gene: TRBJ2-3; d_gene: -; CDR3aa: CASSVGTVPDTQYF; CDR3nt: TGTGCCAGCAGCGTAGGGACCGTCCCAGATACGCAGTATTTT
v_gene: TRBV5-4; abundance: once; j_gene: TRBJ1-1; d_gene: TRBD1; CDR3aa: CASSWDRPMNTEAFF; CDR3nt: TGTGCCAGCAGCTGGGACAGACCCATGAACACTGAAGCTTTCTTT
v_gene: TRBV5-1; abundance: -; j_gene: TRBJ2-1; d_gene: TRBD1; CDR3aa: CASSLTGGIYNEQFF; CDR3nt: TGCGCCAGCAGTCTGACAGGGGGGATCTACAATGAGCAGTTCTTC
v_gene: TRBV13; abundance: -; j_gene: TRBJ1-4; d_gene: -; CDR3aa: CASSLGREEKLFF; CDR3nt: TGTGCCAGCAGCTTGGGACGGGAAGAAAAACTGTTTTTT
v_gene: TRBV7-2; abundance: once; j_gene: TRBJ2-7; d_gene: TRBD1; CDR3aa: CASSSYQGASYEQYF; CDR3nt: TGTGCCAGCAGCTCGTACCAGGGGGCATCCTACGAGCAGTACTTC
v_gene: TRBV19; abundance: -; j_gene: TRBJ2-7; d_gene: -; CDR3aa: CASSIDGESEQYF; CDR3nt: TGTGCCAGTAGTATAGATGGGGAAAGCGAGCAGTACTTC
v_gene: TRBV9; abundance: -; j_gene: TRBJ1-2; d_gene: -; CDR3aa: CASSPPGYGYTF; CDR3nt: TGTGCCAGCAGCCCTCCTGGTTATGGCTACACCTTC
v_gene: TRBV6-6; abundance: once; j_gene: TRBJ2-7; d_gene: -; CDR3aa: CASSYPAKPSYEQYF; CDR3nt: TGTGCCAGCAGTTACCCCGCCAAGCCTTCCTACGAGCAGTACTTC
v_gene: TRBV7-9; abundance: few; j_gene: TRBJ2-2; d_gene: TRBD1; CDR3aa: CASSLSPGQGATGELFF; CDR3nt: TGTGCCAGCAGCTTATCTCCGGGACAGGGGGCGACCGGGGAGCTGTTTTTT
v_gene: TRBV4-1; abundance: -; j_gene: TRBJ1-4; d_gene: -; CDR3aa: CASSQGTRGLFF; CDR3nt: TGCGCCAGCAGCCAAGGGACCCGCGGCCTGTTTTTT
v_gene: TRBV1; abundance: -; j_gene: TRBJ2-7; d_gene: -; CDR3aa: CTSRPPSSHEQYF; CDR3nt: TGCACCAGCAGGCCTCCTAGCTCCCACGAGCAGTACTTC
v_gene: TRBV28; abundance: -; j_gene: TRBJ2-1; d_gene: TRBD1; CDR3aa: CASSPGQVYNEQFF; CDR3nt: TGTGCCAGCAGTCCGGGACAGGTATACAATGAGCAGTTCTTC
v_gene: TRBV28; abundance: -; j_gene: TRBJ2-2; d_gene: TRBD1; CDR3aa: CASRVTGAGELFF; CDR3nt: TGTGCCAGCAGGGTTACAGGGGCCGGGGAGCTGTTTTTT
v_gene: TRBV6-1; abundance: -; j_gene: TRBJ2-2; d_gene: -; CDR3aa: CAGGITRNTGELFF; CDR3nt: TGTGCCGGCGGCATAACAAGGAACACCGGGGAGCTGTTTTTT
v_gene: TRBV5-1; abundance: -; j_gene: TRBJ2-5; d_gene: TRBD1; CDR3aa: CASSLVPGQGAWDETQYF; CDR3nt: TGCGCCAGCAGCCTAGTCCCGGGACAGGGGGCGTGGGATGAGACCCAGTACTTC
v_gene: TRBV2; abundance: -; j_gene: TRBJ1-1; d_gene: TRBD1; CDR3aa: CASVKGAPTEAFF; CDR3nt: TGTGCCAGCGTAAAGGGGGCCCCCACTGAAGCTTTCTTT
v_gene: TRBV11-2; abundance: -; j_gene: TRBJ2-5; d_gene: -; CDR3aa: CASSLDNYLYF; CDR3nt: TGTGCCAGCAGCTTAGACAACTATTTATACTTC
v_gene: TRBV6-5; abundance: -; j_gene: TRBJ2-1; d_gene: -; CDR3aa: CASSYRVPEREQFF; CDR3nt: TGTGCCAGCAGTTACCGGGTGCCGGAGCGTGAGCAGTTCTTC
v_gene: TRBV29-1; abundance: -; j_gene: TRBJ2-3; d_gene: TRBD2; CDR3aa: CSALGLAKTDTQYF; CDR3nt: TGCAGCGCCCTGGGACTAGCCAAAACAGATACGCAGTATTTT
v_gene: TRBV5-1; abundance: -; j_gene: TRBJ1-6; d_gene: -; CDR3aa: CASSLSPTGLQFPGLPLHF; CDR3nt: TGCGCCAGCAGCTTAAGTCCGACAGGTCTGCAGTTTCCAGGTCTACCCCTCCACTTT
v_gene: TRBV5-6; abundance: -; j_gene: TRBJ2-5; d_gene: TRBD1; CDR3aa: CASSLDRGGETQYF; CDR3nt: TGTGCCAGCAGTTTGGACAGGGGTGGTGAGACCCAGTACTTC
v_gene: TRBV19; abundance: -; j_gene: TRBJ2-7; d_gene: -; CDR3aa: CASSAKVDYEQYF; CDR3nt: TGTGCCAGTAGTGCCAAAGTCGACTACGAGCAGTACTTC
v_gene: TRBV6-1; abundance: -; j_gene: TRBJ2-7; d_gene: TRBD1; CDR3aa: CASTESGTGIYEQYF; CDR3nt: TGTGCCAGCACCGAATCCGGGACAGGGATATACGAGCAGTACTTC
v_gene: TRBV5-1; abundance: -; j_gene: TRBJ2-7; d_gene: -; CDR3aa: CASSLVLRGVGGQYF; CDR3nt: TGCGCCAGCAGCTTGGTTTTACGTGGTGTGGGGGGCCAGTACTTC
v_gene: TRBV7-8; abundance: -; j_gene: TRBJ2-7; d_gene: -; CDR3aa: CASSLGTGYEQYF; CDR3nt: TGTGCCAGCAGCTTGGGGACCGGCTACGAGCAGTACTTC
v_gene: TRBV7-8; abundance: -; j_gene: TRBJ2-1; d_gene: -; CDR3aa: CASSPGVGGDEQFF; CDR3nt: TGTGCCAGCAGCCCTGGGGTCGGGGGCGATGAGCAGTTCTTC
v_gene: TRBV7-9; abundance: -; j_gene: TRBJ2-5; d_gene: -; CDR3aa: CASRETGQETQYF; CDR3nt: TGTGCCAGCAGGGAGACAGGTCAAGAGACCCAGTACTTC
v_gene: TRBV7-8; abundance: -; j_gene: TRBJ2-5; d_gene: TRBD2; CDR3aa: CASSFRLAGRQETQYF; CDR3nt: TGTGCCAGCAGCTTTAGACTAGCGGGGCGCCAAGAGACCCAGTACTTC
v_gene: TRBV30; abundance: -; j_gene: TRBJ2-5; d_gene: TRBD2; CDR3aa: CAWSSEREGLWGTQYF; CDR3nt: TGTGCCTGGAGCTCGGAGCGGGAGGGCCTCTGGGGGACCCAGTACTTC
v_gene: TRBV27; abundance: -; j_gene: TRBJ2-1; d_gene: -; CDR3aa: CASSFRGDMNEQFF; CDR3nt: TGTGCCAGCAGTTTCAGGGGAGACATGAATGAGCAGTTCTTC
v_gene: TRBV2; abundance: -; j_gene: TRBJ2-3; d_gene: TRBD2; CDR3aa: CASSGRVAGAKDTQYF; CDR3nt: TGTGCCAGCAGTGGGAGGGTAGCGGGAGCTAAAGATACGCAGTATTTT
v_gene: TRBV7-7; abundance: -; j_gene: TRBJ2-7; d_gene: TRBD1; CDR3aa: CASSSGQGRSYEQYF; CDR3nt: TGTGCTAGCAGCTCCGGACAGGGAAGGTCCTACGAGCAGTACTTC
v_gene: TRBV7-6; abundance: once; j_gene: TRBJ2-7; d_gene: TRBD2; CDR3aa: CASSPGLAGEESYEQYF; CDR3nt: TGTGCCAGCAGCCCGGGACTAGCGGGAGAGGAGTCCTACGAGCAGTACTTC
v_gene: TRBV27; abundance: -; j_gene: TRBJ2-7; d_gene: -; CDR3aa: CASSFVRVAGASYEQYF; CDR3nt: TGTGCCAGCAGTTTTGTCAGGGTTGCTGGGGCATCCTACGAGCAGTACTTC
v_gene: TRBV5-1; abundance: -; j_gene: TRBJ1-1; d_gene: TRBD1; CDR3aa: CASSLDRGVIEAFF; CDR3nt: TGCGCCAGCAGCTTGGACAGGGGCGTCATTGAAGCTTTCTTT
v_gene: TRBV27; abundance: -; j_gene: TRBJ2-7; d_gene: TRBD1; CDR3aa: CASSLSSWGTAEQYF; CDR3nt: TGTGCCAGCAGTTTATCCTCTTGGGGGACAGCCGAGCAGTACTTC